This is a list of T cell receptor beta chains from one sample in a study of blood T cell repertoires in COVID-19. Data came from immunoSEQ multiplex PCR; TCRdb stores just in-frame clones and leaves some out. The sample lists approximately 380,000 clones; 90% to 95% were seen once. Sequenced sample: PBMCs or T cells enriched from blood (not recorded which). All receptors derive from a woman between 40 and 55 years old who had been exposed to COVID-19. Each CDR3 is given with its conserved first and last residue. The order of the fields is V gene, clone size, CDR3 length, J gene, D gene, CDR3 protein, CDR3 DNA. A D gene is named only where the DNA matches it firmly. Not every row has a clone size; where given, it reads once, few, many or a size class.

TRBV29-1,.,12,TRBJ2-7,.,CSVGNLVYEQYF,TGCAGCGTTGGGAATCTAGTCTACGAGCAGTACTTC
TRBV14,few,15,TRBJ1-2,.,CASSQLGRSDYGYTF,TGTGCCAGCAGCCAGCTGGGCAGATCCGACTATGGCTACACCTTC
TRBV19,.,14,TRBJ2-1,TRBD1,CASSMGTGGNEQFF,TGTGCCAGTAGTATGGGGACAGGAGGTAATGAGCAGTTCTTC
TRBV5-4,.,13,TRBJ1-1,.,CASSVSGRAEAFF,TGTGCCTCGTCAGTCTCCGGGAGGGCTGAAGCTTTCTTT
TRBV29-1,.,13,TRBJ2-7,.,CSVYTARSYEQYF,TGCAGCGTTTATACAGCACGTTCCTACGAGCAGTACTTC
TRBV5-6,.,14,TRBJ1-1,.,CASSLLGQVIEAFF,TGTGCCAGCAGCTTGTTGGGCCAGGTAATCGAAGCTTTCTTT
TRBV5-6,.,16,TRBJ2-5,TRBD2,CASSLASGPSRETQYF,TGTGCCAGCAGCTTGGCTAGCGGGCCCTCTCGGGAGACCCAGTACTTC
TRBV6-2/TRBV6-3,few,15,TRBJ2-7,TRBD2,CASSYAPSGSYEQYF,TGTGCCAGCAGTTACGCGCCTAGCGGGAGTTACGAGCAGTACTTC
TRBV4-1,once,17,TRBJ1-1,TRBD1,CASSQSRDRGINTEAFF,TGCGCCAGCAGCCAATCTAGGGACAGGGGGATAAACACTGAAGCTTTCTTT
TRBV27,.,13,TRBJ1-1,.,CASSPGRNTEAFF,TGTGCCAGCAGTCCCGGGAGGAACACTGAAGCTTTCTTT
TRBV12-3/TRBV12-4,.,13,TRBJ1-3,.,CASSGGTGNTIYF,TGTGCCAGCAGTGGAGGGACTGGAAACACCATATATTTT
TRBV29-1,.,12,TRBJ2-5,.,CSVPDREETQYF,TGCAGCGTCCCGGACAGAGAAGAGACCCAGTACTTC
TRBV24-1,.,17,TRBJ1-2,TRBD1,CATSDGIGTGGGYGYTF,TGTGCCACCAGTGATGGGATAGGGACAGGGGGCGGCTATGGCTACACCTTC
TRBV5-5,.,14,TRBJ1-1,.,CASSLGLTETGAFF,TGTGCCAGCAGCTTAGGGTTGACAGAGACCGGGGCTTTCTTT
TRBV10-3,.,16,TRBJ2-1,TRBD2,CAISDLKAGGYNEQFF,TGTGCCATCAGTGATTTAAAAGCGGGGGGATACAATGAGCAGTTCTTC
TRBV27,.,16,TRBJ1-4,.,CASSLYSGARGEKLFF,TGTGCCAGCAGTTTATATTCAGGGGCCAGGGGTGAAAAACTGTTTTTT
TRBV2,.,10,TRBJ2-7,.,CASETTKQYF,TGTGCCTCAGAGACTACGAAGCAGTACTTC
TRBV5-1,.,16,TRBJ1-2,.,CASSPDRNTLPNGYTF,TGCGCCAGCAGCCCCGATCGGAACACACTACCGAATGGCTACACCTTC
TRBV5-1,.,12,TRBJ1-2,TRBD1,CASSMGQGTYTF,TGCGCCAGCAGCATGGGACAGGGAACCTACACCTTC
TRBV5-1,.,16,TRBJ2-7,.,CASKRTAGTNSYEQYF,TGCGCCAGTAAGAGGACCGCCGGGACAAACTCCTACGAGCAGTACTTC
TRBV5-4,.,16,TRBJ2-7,TRBD1,CASSRNVGQGNHEQYF,TGTGCCAGCAGCCGCAACGTGGGACAGGGGAACCACGAGCAGTACTTC
TRBV6-6,.,14,TRBJ1-1,TRBD1,CASSYSMGQVEAFF,TGTGCCAGCAGTTACTCGATGGGACAGGTTGAAGCTTTCTTT
TRBV12-3/TRBV12-4,.,13,TRBJ2-1,.,CASRFGTHNEQFF,TGTGCCAGCAGGTTCGGGACTCACAATGAGCAGTTCTTC
TRBV4-1,.,17,TRBJ1-2,.,CASSPIWGGASSYGYTF,TGCGCCAGCAGCCCCATCTGGGGGGGGGCCTCGAGCTATGGCTACACCTTC
TRBV5-4,.,15,TRBJ1-1,.,CASSSGLALGTEAFF,TGTGCCAGCAGCAGCGGCCTGGCACTGGGCACTGAAGCTTTCTTT
TRBV5-1,.,14,TRBJ2-7,TRBD1,CASSSGQGRYEQYF,TGCGCCAGCAGCTCGGGACAGGGGAGGTACGAGCAGTACTTC
TRBV7-2,few,14,TRBJ2-2,.,CASSLDRRVGELFF,TGTGCCAGCAGCCTTGACAGGCGAGTAGGGGAGCTGTTTTTT
TRBV30,.,14,TRBJ2-7,TRBD1,CAWTDPGQLYEQYF,TGTGCCTGGACCGATCCGGGACAGCTCTACGAGCAGTACTTC
TRBV7-9,.,16,TRBJ1-3,TRBD1,CASSPAGQSSGNTIYF,TGTGCCAGCAGCCCTGCGGGACAGAGCTCTGGAAACACCATATATTTT
TRBV3-1/TRBV3-2,.,14,TRBJ2-4,.,CASSQDPPGEDLYF,TGTGCCAGCAGCCAAGATCCTCCGGGAGAAGATCTGTACTTC
TRBV5-1,.,13,TRBJ2-4,TRBD1,CASSPITGDREYF,TGCGCCAGCAGCCCAATAACAGGGGACCGCGAATACTTC
TRBV2,.,18,TRBJ1-4,TRBD1,CASSEVAGGWRSNEKLFF,TGTGCCAGCAGTGAAGTGGCAGGGGGATGGAGGTCTAATGAAAAACTGTTTTTT
TRBV7-9,.,13,TRBJ1-1,.,CASSLFRESEAFF,TGTGCCAGCAGCTTATTCAGGGAATCTGAAGCTTTCTTT
TRBV5-1,.,16,TRBJ2-6,TRBD1,CASSSHSGGVVNVLTF,TGCGCCAGCAGCAGCCATTCAGGGGGCGTAGTCAACGTCCTGACTTTC
TRBV29-1,.,13,TRBJ2-5,TRBD2,CSVGTSGKETQYF,TGCAGCGTTGGGACTAGCGGAAAAGAGACCCAGTACTTC
TRBV7-9,.,19,TRBJ1-3,TRBD1,CASRKAGQGASTSGNTIYF,TGTGCCAGCAGGAAGGCGGGGCAGGGGGCATCAACCTCTGGAAACACCATATATTTT
TRBV19,.,14,TRBJ1-1,TRBD1,CASIQTGREASAFF,TGTGCCAGTATCCAGACAGGGCGAGAGGCGTCGGCTTTCTTT